The 5 T cell receptor beta chains below were found in one sample sequenced in a study of T cell changes during pregnancy in multiple sclerosis. The table came from immunoSEQ multiplex PCR; TCRdb's copy has only in-frame clones and leaves some out. The repertoire consists of over 90,000 clones, with 85% to 95% occurring once and the leading ten covering 0.8% to 1%. The source was peripheral blood, collected after pregnancy. The source of these receptors is a female donor with multiple sclerosis, enrolled in a pregnancy study.

The chain combines TRBV29-1 with TRBJ2-1, with TRBD1 matching 7 bases. Germline CDR1 is SQVTM and CDR2 is ANQGSEA. The CDR3 length is 13 residues. V was clipped by 6 bases and J by 5 bases; unmatched bases: 7. The CDR3 nucleotides read TGCAGCGTACTAAGGGACAGAAACAATGAGCAGTTCTTC. Translating it yields CSVLRDRNNEQFF.

This chain connects TRBV4-3 to TRBJ1-2, with D perhaps TRBD1 (6 bases). Germline assignment: CDR1 LGHNA and CDR2 YSLEER. With 1 base removed from V and 0 bases from J, the gap between germline ends came to 9 bases. CDR3 length: 15 residues. CDR3 nucleotides: TGCGCCAGCAGCCAAGGCCGGACAGCTAACTATGGCTACACCTTC. The encoded protein is CASSQGRTANYGYTF.

The CDR3 DNA reads as TGCAGCGTTCGTCGGGACAGCTATGGCTACACCTTC. Translating gives CSVRRDSYGYTF. The rearrangement uses TRBV29-1 and TRBJ1-2, with 7 bases aligning to TRBD1. V dropped 5 bases and J dropped 4; count of bases not matched to a gene: 4. Germline loops: CDR1 SQVTM, CDR2 ANQGSEA. The CDR3 is 12 residues long.

J is TRBJ1-4 and V is TRBV9, with TRBD1 identical over 8 bases. The CDR3 runs to 18 residues. Germline trimming cut 2 bases from V and 2 bases from J; bases unmatched to any gene: 11. From germline, CDR1 is SGDLS and CDR2 YYNGEE. As DNA, the CDR3 is TGTGCCAGCAGCGTCGCGGCCGGCTGGACAGGGACTAATGAAAAACTGTTTTTT. Its translation: CASSVAAGWTGTNEKLFF.

The rearrangement joins TRBV29-1 to TRBJ2-2; TRBD2 matches 9 bases. The CDR3 totals 15 residues. CDR1 and CDR2 (germline): SQVTM, ANQGSEA. Germline trimming cut 3 bases from V and 6 bases from J; bases unmatched to any gene: 8. The CDR3 sequence: CSVEGRGGDAGELFF. CDR3 DNA sequence: TGCAGCGTTGAGGGGCGGGGGGGCGACGCCGGGGAGCTGTTTTTT.